This T cell receptor beta chain was profiled in a study of blood T cell repertoires in COVID-19. Overall study context: From T cells, B-cell-depleted T cells, or PBMCs came the material, which was cDNA or gDNA.

Clones were sequenced by immunoSEQ multiplex PCR, and TCRdb holds only the in-frame ones, with some missing. This sample has a few hundred thousand clones, with just over 85% found just once. The sequence was collected from a woman aged 50 to 60 with acute COVID-19. The material sequenced was PBMCs or T cells enriched from blood (not recorded which).

The CDR3 sequence: CASSLAGTGGSEQYF. CDR3 nucleotides: TGTGCCAGCAGCTTAGCTGGGACAGGGGGTTCCGAGCAGTACTTC. The V gene is TRBV7-9, the J gene TRBJ2-7; 11 positions match TRBD1. V was pared by 0 bases and J by 6 bases, with 4 bases of the junction left unmatched. The CDR3 runs 15 residues. Germline values: CDR1 SEHNR, CDR2 FQNEAQ (reference sequence). The entire variable domain, with the rest obtained from reference TRBV7-9 and TRBJ2-7, is as follows: DTGVSQNPRHKITKRGQNVTFRCDPISEHNRLYWYRQTLGQGPEFLTYFQNEAQLEKSRLLSDRFSAERPKGSFSTLEIQRTEQGDSAMYLCASSLAGTGGSEQYFGPGTRLTVT.